These T cell receptor beta chains were read from a single sample in a study of T cells in Graves' hyperthyroidism and ophthalmopathy. TCRdb re-called the multiplex PCR reads through MiXCR, storing one row per CDR3 protein. The sample has 350,000 to 450,000 distinct CDR3 sequences, roughly 15% seen once. The sample comprised blood. The receptors here all came from a woman aged 25 to 39 with Graves' hyperthyroidism that later progressed to Graves' ophthalmopathy. CDR3s include the opening cysteine and the closing phenylalanine or tryptophan. The D gene is left open where the match is weak. A clone size is listed for some rows: how often the clone was seen (once, few, many), or a class if it is expanded.

D,J,V,size,CDR3,DNA
TRBD1,TRBJ2-1,TRBV3-1,many,CASSQEDRVVGNEQFF,TGTGCCAGCAGCCAAGAGGACAGGGTTGTTGGTAATGAGCAGTTCTTC
NA,TRBJ2-5,TRBV12-3/TRBV12-4,many,CASSLVVGAWTETQYF,TGTGCCAGCAGCCTAGTGGTGGGGGCTTGGACAGAGACCCAGTACTTC
NA,TRBJ1-1,TRBV4-1,many,CASSDDVNTEAFF,TGCGCCAGCAGCGACGATGTAAACACTGAAGCTTTCTTT
TRBD2,TRBJ2-3,TRBV28,many,CASSLSGRGTDTQYF,TGTGCCAGCAGTTTGAGCGGGAGGGGAACAGATACGCAGTATTTT
NA,TRBJ2-7,TRBV9,NA,CASSVAGTGYEQYF,TGTGCCAGCAGCGTAGCGGGTACCGGCTACGAGCAGTACTTC
NA,TRBJ2-2,TRBV27,many,CASSFLTGLNTGELFF,TGTGCCAGCAGTTTCCTTACAGGGTTGAACACCGGGGAGCTGTTTTTT
NA,TRBJ1-5,TRBV6-2/TRBV6-3,NA,CTGPFSYSNQPQHF,TGTACCGGGCCCTTCTCGTATAGCAATCAGCCCCAGCATTTT
NA,TRBJ1-1,TRBV28,many,CASRDSGLTEAFF,TGTGCCAGCAGAGATTCAGGTCTCACTGAAGCTTTCTTT
NA,TRBJ1-2,TRBV27,many,CASSLLPLNTGYTF,TGTGCCAGCAGTTTATTACCCCTCAATACGGGCTACACCTTC
TRBD1,TRBJ1-2,TRBV6-1,many,CASSSGTGSNYGYTF,TGTGCCAGCAGTTCCGGGACAGGGAGTAACTATGGCTACACCTTC
TRBD1,TRBJ1-2,TRBV6-6,many,CASSYHGQEELANYGYTF,TGTGCCAGCAGTTACCACGGACAGGAAGAATTAGCTAACTATGGCTACACCTTC
NA,TRBJ1-2,TRBV6-1,many,CASGQPNYGYTF,TGTGCCAGCGGACAGCCCAACTATGGCTACACCTTC
TRBD2,TRBJ2-7,TRBV2,many,CASRMKSGNYEQYF,TGTGCCAGCAGAATGAAAAGCGGGAACTACGAGCAGTACTTC
TRBD2,TRBJ2-7,TRBV20-1,many,CSASTPAASGTSYEQYF,TGCAGTGCTAGCACCCCCGCCGCTAGCGGGACCTCCTACGAGCAGTACTTC
NA,TRBJ1-2,TRBV7-9,NA,CASSLDGLYYGYTF,TGTGCCAGCAGCTTAGATGGTCTGTACTATGGCTACACCTTC
NA,TRBJ1-1,TRBV2,many,CASRRQMGDTEAFF,TGTGCCAGCAGGCGTCAAATGGGCGACACTGAAGCTTTCTTT
NA,TRBJ2-7,TRBV13,NA,CASSQESGYEQYF,TGCGCCAGCAGCCAAGAGTCGGGGTACGAGCAGTACTTC
NA,TRBJ2-2,TRBV7-9,few,CASSLVGRMNTGELFF,TGTGCCAGCAGCTTAGTAGGCCGGATGAACACCGGGGAGCTGTTTTTT
TRBD2,TRBJ2-1,TRBV5-1,NA,CASSSSTSGRFSSYNEQFF,TGCGCCAGCAGCTCGTCGACTAGCGGGAGGTTCAGCTCCTACAATGAGCAGTTCTTC
NA,TRBJ2-2,TRBV5-1,many,CASSLVGVTGELFF,TGCGCCAGCAGCTTGGTAGGGGTCACCGGGGAGCTGTTTTTT
NA,TRBJ1-2,TRBV7-3,few,CASSFGPAVLNYGYTF,TGTGCCAGCAGCTTTGGTCCAGCCGTCCTAAACTATGGCTACACCTTC
NA,TRBJ2-7,TRBV12-3/TRBV12-4,many,CASSLGGGKFEQYF,TGTGCCAGCAGTTTAGGGGGGGGCAAGTTCGAGCAGTACTTC
NA,TRBJ1-6,TRBV5-1,NA,CASSFGSIGPPLHF,TGCGCCAGCAGCTTCGGCTCAATAGGTCCACCCCTCCACTTT
NA,TRBJ2-1,TRBV2,many,CASSLDTRNEQFF,TGTGCCAGCAGCCTGGACACCAGAAATGAGCAGTTCTTC
NA,TRBJ1-1,TRBV30,many,CAFSPPHTEAFF,TGTGCCTTTAGCCCCCCACACACTGAAGCTTTCTTT
NA,TRBJ2-5,TRBV5-1,many,CASSFPDREQYF,TGCGCCAGCAGCTTTCCGGACAGAGAACAGTACTTC
TRBD1,TRBJ1-1,TRBV19,few,CATRQGIGTEAFF,TGTGCCACCCGACAGGGGATAGGAACTGAAGCTTTCTTT
TRBD2,TRBJ2-3,TRBV4-1,few,CASSHVGRAATDTQYF,TGCGCCAGCAGCCACGTCGGGAGGGCCGCCACAGATACGCAGTATTTT
NA,TRBJ2-1,TRBV28,many,CASSIWTGGENDNEQFF,TGTGCCAGCAGTATATGGACCGGCGGAGAGAATGACAATGAGCAGTTCTTC
NA,TRBJ2-1,TRBV29-1,NA,CSAGGSSYNEQFF,TGCAGCGCTGGGGGTAGCTCCTACAATGAGCAGTTCTTC
NA,TRBJ1-1,TRBV9,many,CASSPHPGKAEAFF,TGTGCCAGCAGCCCCCACCCGGGGAAAGCTGAAGCTTTCTTT
NA,TRBJ1-5,TRBV7-9,NA,CASSSGQLNQPQHF,TGTGCCAGCAGCTCTGGACAGCTCAATCAGCCCCAGCATTTT
TRBD1,TRBJ1-2,TRBV28,NA,CASSSDRTGKNYGYTF,TGTGCCAGCAGTTCCGATCGGACAGGGAAAAACTATGGCTACACCTTC
NA,TRBJ2-1,TRBV24-1,NA,CATSDGTQALYNEQFF,TGTGCCACCAGTGACGGGACCCAAGCCCTTTACAATGAGCAGTTCTTC
NA,TRBJ1-2,TRBV28,many,CASSFGPPRSDSGYTF,TGTGCCAGCAGTTTTGGCCCCCCTCGGAGCGACAGTGGCTACACCTTC